One TCR beta chain is described in this entry. Its antigen is not known. The data stem from a study of response to subunit inactivated influenza vaccine. Each CDR3 protein is one row after TCRdb ran MiXCR on the RT-PCR reads. Among under 750,000 distinct CDR3 sequences, about an eighth were seen once, and the ten largest hold more than 8.5%. Study-wide points: With each seasonal influenza vaccination, the authors suggested, few new T cells are recruited.

Sequencing used PBMCs from blood, obtained on the day of vaccination. The sequence came from a man in his forties or fifties who received an inactivated influenza vaccine.

CDR3 DNA sequence: TGTGCCAGCTCACTACCGGGGCCCCGTAATGAAAAACTGTTTTTT. Residues: CASSLPGPRNEKLFF. The chain employs TRBV18 and TRBJ1-4, with D possibly TRBD1 on 5 matching bases. Germline loops: CDR1 KGHSH, CDR2 LQKENI. This CDR3 has 15 residues. The V and J ends lost 4 bases and 4 bases respectively, with 13 bases between them.